The clone carrying this TCR beta chain was recorded a few times. Time point in this sample: sample taken at primary tumor resection. Samples were donated by 72 untreated early-stage non-small cell lung cancer patients. The sample is drawn from a study of spatial heterogeneity in lung cancer. Every molecule of TCR cDNA had its own unique molecular identifier. TCRdb ran MiXCR on the 5' RACE reads and lists one entry per CDR3 protein. The repertoire consists of approximately 66,000 distinct CDR3 sequences, with approximately 6% occurring once and the leading ten covering around 15%. The length of the CDR3 is 16 residues. Per the germline V gene, CDR1 is LGHDT and CDR2 is YNNKEL (reference sequence). Deletions cut 0 bases from V and 7 bases from J, with 13 bases between.

This material consisted of PBMCs, taken at surgery. The TCR comes from a female donor with early-stage non-small cell lung cancer. J is TRBJ1-6 and V is TRBV3-1, with D unresolved. The CDR3 bases are TGTGCCAGCAGCCAAGAACGGACGGCGGGGAATTCACCCCTCCACTTT. It encodes CASSQERTAGNSPLHF.